The 16 T cell receptor beta chains given below trace back to one sample, sequenced in a study of shared clonotypes between healthy human individuals. This table comes from immunoSEQ multiplex PCR, and its TCRdb copy is limited to in-frame clones, with some not included. Here the sample spans about 750,000 clones, nearly 95% being singletons. Terminally differentiated effector memory CD45RA+ cells were excluded by CCR7 positive selection of CD45RO-negative cells. The sample comprised naive CD8+ T cells sorted from blood. The source of these receptors is a young man in good health.

The chain carries TRBV11-2 and TRBJ2-7; perhaps TRBD1 as D (5 bases). Germline V gene lookup returns CDR1 SGHAT and CDR2 FQNNGV. This CDR3 is built from 14 residues. Trimming shortened V by 1 base and J by 2 bases, and 9 bases separated the two germline ends. CDR3 sequence: CASSLGTNPYEQYF. CDR3 DNA sequence: TGTGCCAGCAGCTTAGGGACAAACCCCTACGAGCAGTACTTC.

V gene TRBV27 combines with J gene TRBJ2-7; no clear D. This CDR3 has 13 amino acids. CDR1 and CDR2 (germline): MNHEY, SMNVEV (reference sequence). With 3 bases removed from V and 6 bases from J, the gap between germline ends came to 12 bases. DNA for the CDR3: TGTGCCAGCAGTTTTTCCCAGAGCCGCGAGCAGTACTTC. It codes for CASSFSQSREQYF.

The chain uses TRBV30 and TRBJ2-1; 8 bases map to TRBD2. CDR3 length equals 15 residues. Germline V CDR1 and CDR2: GTSNPN, SVGIG (reference sequence). V was clipped by 2 bases and J by 4 bases; unmatched bases: 7. CDR3 sequence reads: CAWSPGLGLYNEQFF. The CDR3 nucleotides read TGTGCCTGGAGTCCGGGACTAGGATTATACAATGAGCAGTTCTTC.

This chain uses TRBV6-6 with TRBJ1-5; the match to TRBD1 covers 7 bases. Trimming took 6 bases from V and 3 from J; bases not matched to a gene: 8. Germline CDR1 MNHNY, CDR2 SVGAGI (reference sequence). The CDR3 is 15 amino acids. The CDR3 region is CASSQLGQNNQPQHF. The CDR3, as DNA: TGTGCCAGCAGCCAACTGGGACAGAACAATCAGCCCCAGCATTTT.

This sequence joins TRBV27 and TRBJ2-7, with unresolved D. This CDR3 comprises 12 residues. In germline, CDR1 is MNHEY, CDR2 SMNVEV (reference sequence). V shed 4 bases and J shed 1 base, with 5 bases lying between them. The CDR3 loop is CASSSRSYEQYF. In nucleotides, the CDR3 is TGTGCCAGCAGTTCGCGGTCCTACGAGCAGTACTTC.

The rearrangement joins TRBV7-9 to TRBJ2-7, with 8 bases matching TRBD1. This CDR3 is 14 amino acids long. The V gene's germline CDR1 is SEHNR and CDR2 FQNEAQ (reference sequence). V dropped 5 bases and J dropped 5; count of bases not matched to a gene: 8. CDR3 amino acids: CASSPRQGRHEQYF. The CDR3 coding sequence is TGTGCCAGCAGCCCGAGACAGGGGCGTCACGAGCAGTACTTC.

The chain is built from TRBV7-7 and TRBJ2-2, with 12 bases fitting TRBD1. The CDR3 spans 21 residues. Germline CDR1 and CDR2: SSHAT and FNYEAQ (reference sequence). The V and J ends lost 4 bases and 2 bases, in that order; junction bases with no gene match: 17. The CDR3 loop is CASSSIPGQGARVGNTGELFF. The CDR3 DNA reads as TGTGCCAGCAGCTCAATCCCGGGACAGGGGGCTCGCGTCGGTAACACCGGGGAGCTGTTTTTT.

Details on this clone: Other DNA sequences from this sample encode an identical CDR3 as well. J is TRBJ2-1 and V is TRBV9; the D call may be TRBD1 or TRBD2 (5 bases each). The length of the CDR3 is 10 residues. The V and J ends lost 7 bases and 7 bases respectively, with 6 bases between them. Germline CDR1 is SGDLS and CDR2 is YYNGEE. CDR3 nucleotides: TGTGCCAGCGGGGGTAATGAGCAGTTCTTC. It translates to CASGGNEQFF.

The V call is TRBV27, the J call TRBJ2-2, with D possibly TRBD2 on 6 matching bases. Germline V gives CDR1 MNHEY, CDR2 SMNVEV (reference sequence). Trimming cost V 6 bases and J 6 bases, with 20 bases left between them. The CDR3 has 16 residues. The CDR3: CASRRTTSWGAGELFF. The CDR3 coding sequence is TGTGCCAGCAGGAGAACCACGTCATGGGGGGCCGGGGAGCTGTTTTTT.

A remark on this clone: The sample carries other DNA sequences with the same CDR3. V usage is TRBV29-1 and J usage is TRBJ2-7; D remains ambiguous. V was trimmed by 5 bases and J by 2 bases, leaving 7 bases between them. CDR3 size: 11 residues. Germline lookup yields CDR1 SQVTM and CDR2 ANQGSEA. CDR3 in amino acids: CSVTDTYEQYF. In nucleotides, the CDR3 is TGCAGCGTTACGGATACCTACGAGCAGTACTTC.

V is TRBV29-1 and J is TRBJ2-7; D is undetermined. The CDR3 runs 15 residues. CDR1 SQVTM and CDR2 ANQGSEA come from the germline V gene. The germline V and J ends were trimmed by 6 bases and 0 bases, with 18 bases remaining between them. The CDR3 reads CSVGVSGFSSYEQYF. CDR3 coding DNA: TGCAGCGTGGGTGTAAGTGGATTTAGCTCCTACGAGCAGTACTTC.

The V and J genes are TRBV5-1 and TRBJ2-1; 8 bases match TRBD2. V lost 0 bases, J lost 8 bases, and 10 bases stayed unmatched. The CDR3 is 16 amino acids. CDR1 SGHRS and CDR2 YFSETQ come from the germline V gene. CDR3: CASSLGTSLGDDEQFF. CDR3 DNA sequence: TGCGCCAGCAGCTTGGGGACTAGCCTGGGTGACGATGAGCAGTTCTTC. Together with reference TRBV5-1 and TRBJ2-1, the CDR3 gives the full variable domain: KAGVTQTPRYLIKTRGQQVTLSCSPISGHRSVSWYQQTPGQGLQFLFEYFSETQRNKGNFPGRFSGRQFSNSRSEMNVSTLELGDSALYLCASSLGTSLGDDEQFFGPGTRLTVL.

The rearrangement joins TRBV28 to TRBJ1-2, with unresolved D. The CDR3 is 13 residues long. Trimming removed 5 bases from V and 2 bases from J, with 9 bases in between. The germline V gene has CDR1 MDHEN and CDR2 SYDVKM. The CDR3 DNA reads as TGTGCCAGCAGTGAGAACCCCAACTATGGCTACACCTTC. As protein: CASSENPNYGYTF.

In the case of this clone: This sample also contains other DNA sequences that code for the same CDR3. The CDR3 coding sequence is TGCGCCAGCAGCCCGGGCACAGGGGGCTACGAGCAGTACTTC. Its translation is CASSPGTGGYEQYF. The chain joins TRBV4-3 to TRBJ2-7, with 8 bases aligning to TRBD1. With 4 bases clipped from V and 3 bases from J, the junction kept 5 bases outside the gene matches. The CDR3 has 14 residues. Germline-derived CDR1 and CDR2 are LGHNA and YSLEER.

The chain recombines TRBV11-3 with TRBJ2-1; the match to TRBD1 covers 7 bases. This CDR3 comprises 15 residues. Germline CDR1 and CDR2: SGHNT and YENEEA. V gave up 4 bases and J gave up 6 bases; unmatched junction bases: 9. CDR3 sequence reads: CASSSRQGVVNEQFF. As DNA, the CDR3 is TGTGCCAGCAGCTCGAGACAGGGAGTAGTCAATGAGCAGTTCTTC.

This clone appeared once. V gene TRBV2 combines with J gene TRBJ1-4; no firm D call. The germline V gene has CDR1 SNHLY and CDR2 FYNNEI. The germline V and J ends were trimmed by 1 base and 3 bases, with 15 bases remaining between them. The CDR3 has 17 residues. CDR3 in amino acids: CASSEVLLRVSNEKLFF. The CDR3 DNA reads TGTGCCAGCAGTGAAGTCCTGCTTAGGGTATCTAATGAAAAACTGTTTTTT.